The clone carrying this T cell receptor (beta chain) was seen repeatedly, ten times or more. Its cognate antigen is unknown. These data come from a study of T cells in Graves' hyperthyroidism and ophthalmopathy. V lost 6 bases to trimming and J lost 1 base, with 12 bases between them. This CDR3 has 14 amino acids. CDR1 and CDR2 from the germline V gene are MNHEY and SMNVEV (reference sequence). Diagnosing involved the use of clinical symptoms, serum thyroxine and TRAb, thyroid ultrasound and orbital computed tomography. TCR beta CDR3 region amplification was performed from RNA transcripts. First-round RT-PCR of the TCR CDR3 relied on the HTBI primer set. From the multiplex PCR reads, TCRdb called clonotypes with MiXCR, one entry per CDR3 protein. The table has some 380,000 distinct CDR3 sequences, roughly 14% seen once. General study points: Most thyroid clonotypes expanded above 0.001 were also detected in blood.

The receptor's source is a man aged 30 to 39 with Graves' hyperthyroidism that later progressed to Graves' ophthalmopathy. This rearrangement joins TRBV27 to TRBJ1-2; TRBD1 might be the D (5 bases). The material sequenced was blood. The CDR3: CASSRRDGNYGYTF. The DNA for the CDR3 is TGTGCCAGCAGCCGCCGGGACGGTAACTATGGCTACACCTTC.